The subject of this entry is one T cell receptor (beta chain). Random hexamers served to reverse transcribe roughly 0.45 to 1 ug RNA. TCR beta CDR3 was amplified by immunoSEQ covering 54 Vbeta and 13 Jbeta. One entry per CDR3 protein, called by TCRdb with MiXCR from the immunoSEQ multiplex PCR reads. This table holds just over 300,000 distinct CDR3 sequences, approximately 90% found once. Trimming cost V 6 bases and J 0 bases, with 14 bases left between them. The CDR3 covers 15 residues. Germline CDR1 is MNHEY and CDR2 is SMNVEV (reference sequence). The data originate from a study of CD8 T cells in Susac syndrome. TEMRA cells underwent FACS enrichment and CD8+ and CD4+ T cells underwent negative isolation.

Sequencing was carried out using CD4+ T cells from PBMCs. The rearrangement links TRBV27 to TRBJ1-1; D gene ambiguous. This sequence originates from a human donor with multiple sclerosis. The CDR3 spells CASSPYSRMNTEAFF. The CDR3 bases are TGTGCCAGCAGCCCATACTCGCGCATGAACACTGAAGCTTTCTTT.